This TCR beta chain was sequenced for a study of T cells expressing NK-cell markers (TCRdb year 2020). General notes on the study: Three sorted T-cell subsets (CD3+CD56+NKG2C+, CD3+CD56+NKG2C- and CD3+CD56-NKG2C+) from fewer than 10 donors had their TCR beta-chain repertoires profiled. Among the eight sequenced donors, seven were HCMV-seropositive and one was HCMV-seronegative. All eight donors whose samples were sequenced were randomly selected healthy volunteers, three of them men and five women. The libraries were sequenced on Illumina HiSeq 2000/2500, MiSeq or NextSeq, producing 2 x 150 bp reads.

Including the terminal cysteine and phenylalanine, the CDR3 comprises 13 residues. DNA is not recorded here. Sequences SGHRS (CDR1) and YFSETQ (CDR2) are obtained from the germline V gene. The sample was run on an Illumina HiSeq 2000. TCR beta cDNA libraries were made by 5'RACE template switching that added a universal primer site and unique molecular identifiers. cDNA synthesis was primed from the TCR beta constant segment, followed by two successive PCR amplification steps. As for the authors' bioinformatics: MIGEC handled demultiplexing of the reads and grouping by UMI, while MiTCR was used to assemble and quantify clonotypes. To exclude erroneous sequences, only TCR cDNA sequences supported by at least two reads were retained. The tcR package was used for downstream repertoire analysis, and clonotypes were matched between fractions using CDR3 nucleotide sequence together with V segment. VDJmatch was used to annotate antigen specificity against VDJdb, with one amino acid substitution in CDR3 permitted. TCRdb reprocessed the sequencing reads and holds a single record per CDR3 protein sequence, with no DNA. TCRdb's processing, not the authors' own work, is the source of the V and J calls. The table of this sample itemizes about 400,000 distinct CDR3 sequences. The ten largest account for about 10% of the sample.

Remarks on this clonotype: Its cognate antigen has yet to be identified.

To determine HCMV serostatus, a commercial ELISA kit was used to detect HCMV-specific IgG in serum. Peripheral blood mononuclear cells were isolated from blood by Ficoll density gradient centrifugation. General conclusions and limits of the study: Whether the expanded NKG2C-expressing T cell clones were specific for HCMV antigens was left unclear. Those dominant clonotypes were again the most abundant among CD3+CD56-NKG2C+ cells in several donors, at 28.3-60.1%. In six donors, the dominant CD3+CD56+NKG2C+ clonotypes ranked among the top 10 CD8+ clonotypes, making up about 1.0-7.0% of CD8+ T cells.

The sequence is built from TRBV5-1 and TRBJ2-1. Material: blood T cells: a sorted CD56 or NKG2C T cell subset, CD4+ or CD8+ T cells, or bulk PBMC T cells (not recorded which). The TCR comes from a woman aged 45-60 years in good health. Donor details come from another sample of the same person, matched by shared clones. The CDR3 protein is CASSHGSYNEQFF.